Described below is a single TCR beta chain sequence and its context. The antigen it recognizes is unknown. Base qualities were left out, and no much larger clone turns up one base away. Other DNA sequences in the sample encode the same CDR3. The data were obtained in a study of Tregs in tolerant kidney transplant recipients (dated by TCRdb to the late 2010s). Some background on the complete study: Transplants used related donors with nonmyeloablative bone marrow transplantation; mixed chimerism was transient in the human trials. Before combined kidney and bone marrow transplantation, this study identified donor-specific regulatory T cells using TCRbeta sequencing and then followed those same cells after transplant. Beyond this particular receptor, the publication reports: Expanding Tregs with activated donor B cells appeared to identify the most biologically relevant and donor-specific TCRbeta repertoire. Although technical replication error seemed to be minimal, the question of biological reproducibility was not addressed directly. The study was constrained by small patient numbers, and validation of the findings is required in larger populations and under other immunosuppression protocols. In tolerant patients, donor-specific Tregs expanded more than Tregs overall, which suggests antigen-driven rather than nonspecific expansion. For some patients the PCR primers changed over time, which made it impossible to compare the samples from those patients at the nucleotide level.

The meaning of the sample's time point label: blood sample drawn before combined kidney and bone marrow transplant. Unstimulated Tregs (CD4+CD25+CD127-), CD4+ non-Tregs (CD4+CD25-), CD4 and CD8 cells were FACS-sorted from thawed PBMCs. Prior to Treg sorting, thawed PBMCs were rested overnight with roughly 200 IU/ml IL-2 at 37 degrees C. The patients were a handful of recipients of combined kidney and bone marrow transplants from the ITN036ST trial, and samples were available only for these trial subjects. Healthy control blood was processed by Ficoll density gradient to PBMCs and cryopreserved; patient PBMCs were collected before and after transplant. Based on the germline V gene, the CDR1 and CDR2 sequences are SNHLY and FYNNEI. The CDR3 starts with the cysteine, ends with the phenylalanine, and has 15 residues. The only DNA kept is the CDR3, 45 bases in frame from the first base. V loses 1 base, J loses 3 bases, and the germline ends lie 9 bases apart.

For TCRbeta CDR3 sequencing, genomic DNA was extracted from sorted cells using the QIAGEN DNeasy Blood and Tissue Kit. High-throughput TCRbeta CDR3 sequencing, including PCR amplification with bias correction and internal controls, was performed commercially through immunoSEQ. The published analysis was carried out like this. Unique productive TCRbeta sequences were defined by CDR3 nucleotide sequence where primers matched, and otherwise by CDR3 amino acid sequence together with Vbeta and Jbeta genes. To correct for sorting error, sequences found in more than one sorted population at a frequency ratio of 2:1 or less were discarded, and the remaining shared sequences were assigned to the population with the higher frequency. Sequences were defined as donor-reactive when expanded at least 5-fold in CFSE-low cells versus unstimulated cells and present at a frequency of at least 0.01% in CFSE-low cells. Repertoire divergence was quantified by Jensen-Shannon divergence using the top 100 TCRbeta sequences ranked by frequency. For any sample with multiple sequencing runs, sorting error was corrected in each run separately before the runs were pooled. TCRdb stores this immuneACCESS table with in-frame sequences only. Part of the clones is absent; in the studies checked, under half of the shortfall reflects unresolved V genes, and no reason is known for the rest. That table gives V, J and clone size, and the DNA gave D and trimming. For this sample there are about 78,000 clones; roughly 90% appear just once. Approximately 0.35% of the sample is held by the ten biggest clonotypes.

The sequence joins TRBV2 to TRBJ2-2; TRBD1 might be the D gene, on 6 matching bases. Sequenced here: Tregs from blood, sampled before the transplant. This clonotype was sampled from a human donor who received a combined kidney and bone marrow transplant. The nucleotide sequence reads TGTGCCAGCAGTGAAGAGCAGGGGCACACCGGGGAGCTGTTTTTT. Translated, this is CASSEEQGHTGELFF.